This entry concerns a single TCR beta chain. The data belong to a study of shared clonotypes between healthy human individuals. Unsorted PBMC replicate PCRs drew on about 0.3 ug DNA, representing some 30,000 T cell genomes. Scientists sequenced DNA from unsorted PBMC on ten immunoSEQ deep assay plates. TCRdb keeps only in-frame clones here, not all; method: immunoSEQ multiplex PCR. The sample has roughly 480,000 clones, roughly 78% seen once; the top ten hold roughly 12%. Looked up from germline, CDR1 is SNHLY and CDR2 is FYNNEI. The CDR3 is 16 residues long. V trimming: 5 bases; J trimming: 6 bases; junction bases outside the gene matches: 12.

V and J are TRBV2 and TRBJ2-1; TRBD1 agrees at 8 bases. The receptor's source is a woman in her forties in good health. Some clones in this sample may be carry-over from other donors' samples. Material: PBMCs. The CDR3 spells CASSNRAGTGINEQFF. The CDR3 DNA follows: TGTGCCAGCAGTAATCGGGCCGGGACAGGTATCAATGAGCAGTTCTTC.